These 10 T cell receptor beta chains share one sample of origin, sequenced in a study of T cells after posttransplantation cyclophosphamide. Measured with immunoSEQ multiplex PCR; TCRdb has only the in-frame clones, and not every one. The sample was found to contain under 15,000 clones, and every one recurs. Busulfan-fludarabine conditioning, marrow transplant, and cyclophosphamide on days +3 and +4 were administered. Sequencing used PBMCs, obtained after allogeneic stem cell transplant with posttransplant cyclophosphamide. The source of these receptors is a female patient in her 40s who received an allogeneic stem cell transplant from a related donor, was CMV-positive, and had acute GVHD only. Some T cells may possibly be graft donor cells.

This clone occurred many times. V and J are TRBV9 and TRBJ2-2; 8 nucleotides align to TRBD1. The CDR3 extends over 15 amino acids. Losses at the gene ends were 0 bases for V and 6 bases for J; bases not matched to a gene: 4. CDR1 and CDR2 (germline): SGDLS, YYNGEE. CDR3 in amino acids: CASSVEGTGPGELFF. The CDR3, as DNA: TGTGCCAGCAGCGTAGAAGGGACAGGCCCCGGGGAGCTGTTTTTT.

In this sample, this clone turned up a few times. The chain has TRBV15 and TRBJ2-3; TRBD2 aligns across 11 bases. Germline V CDR1 and CDR2: LNHNV, YYDKDF (reference sequence). The CDR3 has 14 amino acids. V shed 9 bases and J 2 bases; nucleotides not matched to a gene: 4. CDR3: CATETSGVTDTQYF. DNA of the CDR3: TGTGCCACGGAGACTAGCGGGGTCACAGATACGCAGTATTTT.

There are a few counts of this clone. The V gene is TRBV6-5, the J gene TRBJ1-4, with no clear D. The CDR3 runs to 15 residues. The germline V and J ends were trimmed by 6 bases and 5 bases, with 16 bases remaining between them. CDR1 is MNHEY, CDR2 SVGAGI, per germline. The CDR3 reads CASRQLGVPNEKLFF. CDR3 coding DNA: TGTGCCAGCAGACAACTCGGGGTCCCGAATGAAAAACTGTTTTTT.

This clone was counted only a few times. The rearrangement links TRBV7-2 to TRBJ2-7; a possible D gene is TRBD2 (5 bases). Germline-derived CDR1 and CDR2 are SGHTA and FQGNSA. V was trimmed by 5 bases and J by 6 bases, leaving 14 bases between them. This CDR3 region has 13 residues. CDR3 DNA: TGTGCCAGCAGCCAGTCTCTAGCAAGCGAGCAGTACTTC. It specifies CASSQSLASEQYF.

This clone was picked up a small number of times. The chain uses TRBV25-1 and TRBJ2-7, with TRBD1 matching over 12 bases. The CDR3 runs 16 residues. J was trimmed by 5 bases and V by 3 bases; bases with no gene match: 8. Germline V CDR1 and CDR2: MGHDK, SYGVNS. The DNA of the CDR3 is TGTGCCAGCAGTGATCCGGGACAGGGGGCGCGGGACGAGCAGTACTTC. It is translated as CASSDPGQGARDEQYF.

In its sample, this clone was seen a few times. This chain uses TRBV27 with TRBJ1-1; tentatively, D is TRBD1 (6 bases). Trimming pared 1 base from V and 4 bases from J, leaving 7 bases between. The V gene's germline CDR1 is MNHEY and CDR2 SMNVEV (reference sequence). There are 13 residues in the CDR3. As DNA, the CDR3 is TGTGCCAGCAGTTTATACAGGGCCACTGAAGCTTTCTTT. Translation: CASSLYRATEAFF.

This clone was recorded many times. This chain joins TRBV6-5 and TRBJ2-3, with 7 bases identical to TRBD1. The CDR3 has 15 amino acids. In germline, CDR1 is MNHEY, CDR2 SVGAGI. Losses at the gene ends were 6 bases for V and 2 bases for J; bases not matched to a gene: 8. CDR3 amino acids: CASRHRGTDTDTQYF. The CDR3 DNA is TGTGCCAGCAGGCATAGGGGGACAGACACAGATACGCAGTATTTT.

This clone was seen more than once but under ten times. The V and J genes are TRBV5-1 and TRBJ2-1; 7 bases agree with TRBD2. This CDR3 is 15 amino acids long. Unmatched junction bases numbered 12, after V lost 5 bases and J lost 7 bases. Germline CDR1 reads SGHRS; CDR2 reads YFSETQ. The DNA for the CDR3 is TGCGCCAGCAGAGCTGAGAGCGGGATCGCGAATGAGCAGTTCTTC. Translated: CASRAESGIANEQFF.

V and J are TRBV30 and TRBJ2-3, with TRBD1 matching 9 bases. Germline CDR1 and CDR2: GTSNPN and SVGIG (reference sequence). V trimming: 3 bases; J trimming: 6 bases; junction bases outside the gene matches: 7. The CDR3 is made up of 14 amino acids. CDR3 amino acids: CAWRTGGAPDTQYF. The CDR3 DNA reads TGTGCCTGGAGGACAGGGGGGGCCCCTGATACGCAGTATTTT.

Ten or more counts support this clone. The rearrangement links TRBV7-2 to TRBJ2-5; TRBD1 aligns across 9 bases. This CDR3 contains 16 residues. Germline loops: CDR1 SGHTA, CDR2 FQGNSA. V shed 7 bases and J 2 bases; nucleotides not matched to a gene: 11. The chain's CDR3 is CASTQFTGTGQETQYF. CDR3 in DNA: TGTGCCAGCACCCAATTTACCGGGACAGGGCAAGAGACCCAGTACTTC. Variable domain in full (rest from reference TRBV7-2 and TRBJ2-5): GAGVSQSPSNKVTEKGKDVELRCDPISGHTALYWYRQSLGQGLEFLIYFQGNSAPDKSGLPSDRFSAERTGGSVSTLTIQRTQQEDSAVYLCASTQFTGTGQETQYFGPGTRLLVL.